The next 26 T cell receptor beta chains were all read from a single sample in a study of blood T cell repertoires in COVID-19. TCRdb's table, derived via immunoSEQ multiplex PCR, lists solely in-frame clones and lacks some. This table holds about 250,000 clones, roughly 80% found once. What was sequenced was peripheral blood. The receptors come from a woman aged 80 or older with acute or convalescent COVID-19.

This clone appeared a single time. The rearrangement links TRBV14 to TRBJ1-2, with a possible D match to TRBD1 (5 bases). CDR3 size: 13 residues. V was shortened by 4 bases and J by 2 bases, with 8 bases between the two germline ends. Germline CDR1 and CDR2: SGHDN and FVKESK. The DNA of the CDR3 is TGTGCCAGCAGCCGACAGTTCAACTATGGCTACACCTTC. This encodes CASSRQFNYGYTF.

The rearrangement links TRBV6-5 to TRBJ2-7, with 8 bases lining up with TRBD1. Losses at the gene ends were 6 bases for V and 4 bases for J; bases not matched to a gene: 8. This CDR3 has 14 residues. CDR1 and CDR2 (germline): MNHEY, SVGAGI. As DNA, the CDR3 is TGTGCCAGCAGCCCAACAGGGGGGATTTACGAGCAGTACTTC. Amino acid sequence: CASSPTGGIYEQYF.

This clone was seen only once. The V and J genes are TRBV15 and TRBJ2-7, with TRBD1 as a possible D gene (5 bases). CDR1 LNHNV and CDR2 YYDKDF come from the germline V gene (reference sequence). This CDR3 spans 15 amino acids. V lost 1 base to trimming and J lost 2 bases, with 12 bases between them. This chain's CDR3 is CATSRGGTGAYEQYF. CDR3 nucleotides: TGTGCCACCAGCAGAGGGGGAACAGGAGCCTACGAGCAGTACTTC.

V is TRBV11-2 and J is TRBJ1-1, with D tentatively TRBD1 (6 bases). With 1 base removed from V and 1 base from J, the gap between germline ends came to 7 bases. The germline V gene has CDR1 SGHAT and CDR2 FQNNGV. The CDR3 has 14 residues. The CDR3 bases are TGTGCCAGCAGCTTAGCGGGACAGAACACTGAAGCTTTCTTT. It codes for CASSLAGQNTEAFF.

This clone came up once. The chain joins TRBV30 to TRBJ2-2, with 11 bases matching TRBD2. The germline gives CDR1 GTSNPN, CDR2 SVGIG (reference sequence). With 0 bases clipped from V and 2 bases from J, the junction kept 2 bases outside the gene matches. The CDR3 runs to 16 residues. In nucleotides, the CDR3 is TGTGCCTGGAGTGTCCGACTAGCGGGAAACACCGGGGAGCTGTTTTTT. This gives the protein CAWSVRLAGNTGELFF.

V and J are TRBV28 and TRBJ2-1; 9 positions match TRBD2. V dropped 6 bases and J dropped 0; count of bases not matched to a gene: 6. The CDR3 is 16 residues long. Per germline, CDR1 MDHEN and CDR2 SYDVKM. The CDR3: CASRPPAGGSYNEQFF. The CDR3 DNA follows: TGTGCCAGCAGACCTCCAGCGGGAGGCTCCTACAATGAGCAGTTCTTC.

The CDR3 is CASSLVFRVTGNTIYF. The CDR3 DNA follows: TGTGCCAGCAGTTTAGTATTCAGGGTCACTGGAAACACCATATATTTT. The chain uses TRBV28 and TRBJ1-3; D may be TRBD1 (5 bases). The CDR3 length is 16 residues. CDR1 is MDHEN and CDR2 is SYDVKM in the germline V gene. The germline V and J ends were trimmed by 2 bases and 2 bases, with 13 bases remaining between them.

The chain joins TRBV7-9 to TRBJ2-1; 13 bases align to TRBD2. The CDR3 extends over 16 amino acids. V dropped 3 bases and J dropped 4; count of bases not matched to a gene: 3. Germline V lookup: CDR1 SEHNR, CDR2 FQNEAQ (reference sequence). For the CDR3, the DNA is TGTGCCAGCAGCTTGACTAGCGGGGGGCTGTACAATGAGCAGTTCTTC. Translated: CASSLTSGGLYNEQFF.

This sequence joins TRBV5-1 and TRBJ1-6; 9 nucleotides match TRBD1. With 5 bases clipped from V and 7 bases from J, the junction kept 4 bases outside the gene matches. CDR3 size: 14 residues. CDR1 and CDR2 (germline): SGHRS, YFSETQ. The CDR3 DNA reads TGCGCCAGCAGTGACAGGGGGGAGAATTCACCCCTCCACTTT. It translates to CASSDRGENSPLHF.

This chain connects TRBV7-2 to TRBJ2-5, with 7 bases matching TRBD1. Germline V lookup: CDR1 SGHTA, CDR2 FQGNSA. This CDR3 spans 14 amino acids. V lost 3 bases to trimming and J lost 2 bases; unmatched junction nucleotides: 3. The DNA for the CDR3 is TGTGCCAGCAGCTTGGGCAGGGGGCAAGAGACCCAGTACTTC. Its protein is CASSLGRGQETQYF.

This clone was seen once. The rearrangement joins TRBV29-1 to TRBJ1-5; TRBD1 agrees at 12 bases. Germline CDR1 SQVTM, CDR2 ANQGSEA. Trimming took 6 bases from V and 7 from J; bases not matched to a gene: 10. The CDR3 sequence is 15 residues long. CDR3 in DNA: TGCAGCGTAAGGACCGGGACAGGGGGCCGCCAGCCCCAGCATTTT. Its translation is CSVRTGTGGRQPQHF.

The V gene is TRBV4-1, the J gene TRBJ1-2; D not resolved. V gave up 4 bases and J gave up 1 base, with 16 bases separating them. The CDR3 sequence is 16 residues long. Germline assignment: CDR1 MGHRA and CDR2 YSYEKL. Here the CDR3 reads CASSLYPGSFNYGYTF. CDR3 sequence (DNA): TGCGCCAGCAGCCTTTACCCCGGTAGCTTTAACTATGGCTACACCTTC.

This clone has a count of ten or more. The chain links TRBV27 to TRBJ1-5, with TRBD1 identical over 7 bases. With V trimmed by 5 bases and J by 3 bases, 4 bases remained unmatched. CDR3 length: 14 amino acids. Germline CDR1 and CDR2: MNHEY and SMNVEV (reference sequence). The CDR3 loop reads CASSPTGFNQPQHF. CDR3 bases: TGTGCCAGCAGTCCGACAGGGTTCAATCAGCCCCAGCATTTT.

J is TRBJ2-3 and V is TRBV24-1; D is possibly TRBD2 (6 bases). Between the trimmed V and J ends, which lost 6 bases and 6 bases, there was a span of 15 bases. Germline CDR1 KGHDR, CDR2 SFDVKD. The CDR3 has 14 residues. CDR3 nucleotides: TGTGCCACCAGTCCACCGGGGGTGGTTGATACGCAGTATTTT. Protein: CATSPPGVVDTQYF.

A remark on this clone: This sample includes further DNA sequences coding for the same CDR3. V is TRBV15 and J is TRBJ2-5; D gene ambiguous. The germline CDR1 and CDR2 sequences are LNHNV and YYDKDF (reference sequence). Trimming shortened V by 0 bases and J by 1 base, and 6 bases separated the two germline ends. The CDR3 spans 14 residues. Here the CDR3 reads CATSRDNGQETQYF. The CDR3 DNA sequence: TGTGCCACCAGCAGAGATAACGGCCAAGAGACCCAGTACTTC.

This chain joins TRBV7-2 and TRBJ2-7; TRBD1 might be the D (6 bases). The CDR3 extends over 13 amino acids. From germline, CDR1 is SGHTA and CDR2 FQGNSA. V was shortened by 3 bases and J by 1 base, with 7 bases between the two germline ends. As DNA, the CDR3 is TGTGCCAGCAGCTTGGACAGTTCCTACGAGCAGTACTTC. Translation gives CASSLDSSYEQYF. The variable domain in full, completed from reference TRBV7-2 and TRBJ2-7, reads GAGVSQSPSNKVTEKGKDVELRCDPISGHTALYWYRQSLGQGLEFLIYFQGNSAPDKSGLPSDRFSAERTGGSVSTLTIQRTQQEDSAVYLCASSLDSSYEQYFGPGTRLTVT.

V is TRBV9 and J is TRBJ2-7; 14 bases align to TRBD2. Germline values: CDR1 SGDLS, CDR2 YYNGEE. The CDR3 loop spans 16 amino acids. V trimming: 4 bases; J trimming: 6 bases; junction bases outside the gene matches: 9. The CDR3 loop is CASSFGLAGGLGEQYF. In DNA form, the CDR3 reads TGTGCCAGCAGCTTCGGACTAGCGGGGGGTTTAGGCGAGCAGTACTTC.

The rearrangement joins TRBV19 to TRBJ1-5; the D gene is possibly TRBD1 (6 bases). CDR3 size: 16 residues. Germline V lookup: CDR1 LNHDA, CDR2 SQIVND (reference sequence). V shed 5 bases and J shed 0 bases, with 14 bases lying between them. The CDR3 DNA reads TGTGCCAGTAGTGGCAGGGGACGGTATAGCAATCAGCCCCAGCATTTT. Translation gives CASSGRGRYSNQPQHF.

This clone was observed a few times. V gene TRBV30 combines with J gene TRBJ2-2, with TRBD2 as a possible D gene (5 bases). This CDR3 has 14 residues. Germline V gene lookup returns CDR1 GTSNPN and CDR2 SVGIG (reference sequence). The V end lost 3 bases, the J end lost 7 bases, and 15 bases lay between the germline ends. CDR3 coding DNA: TGTGCCTGGAGGTCAGCTGGAGGAGGCGGGGAGCTGTTTTTT. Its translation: CAWRSAGGGGELFF.

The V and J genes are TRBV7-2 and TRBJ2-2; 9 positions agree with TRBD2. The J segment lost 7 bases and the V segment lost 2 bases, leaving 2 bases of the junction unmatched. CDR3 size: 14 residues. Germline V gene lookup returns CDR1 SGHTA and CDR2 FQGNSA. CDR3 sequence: CASSLSLAGGELFF. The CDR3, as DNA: TGTGCCAGCAGCTTATCACTAGCGGGCGGGGAGCTGTTTTTT.

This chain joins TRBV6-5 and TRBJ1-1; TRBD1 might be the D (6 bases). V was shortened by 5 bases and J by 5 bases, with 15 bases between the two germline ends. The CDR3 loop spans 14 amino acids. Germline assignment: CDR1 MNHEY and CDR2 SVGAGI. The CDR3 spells CASSPSGGWTEAFF. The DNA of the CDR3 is TGTGCCAGCAGTCCCTCGGGGGGCTGGACTGAAGCTTTCTTT.

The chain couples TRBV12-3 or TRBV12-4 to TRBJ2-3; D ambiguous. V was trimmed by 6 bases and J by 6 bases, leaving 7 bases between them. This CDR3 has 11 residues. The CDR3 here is CASRELDTQYF. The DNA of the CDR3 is TGTGCCAGCAGGGAGCTTGATACGCAGTATTTT.

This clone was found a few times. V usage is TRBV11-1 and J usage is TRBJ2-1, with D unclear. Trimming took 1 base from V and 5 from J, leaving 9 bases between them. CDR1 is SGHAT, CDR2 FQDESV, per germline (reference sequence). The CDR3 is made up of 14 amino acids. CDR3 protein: CASSLGLNDNEQFF. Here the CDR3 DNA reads TGTGCCAGCAGCTTAGGGCTCAATGACAATGAGCAGTTCTTC.

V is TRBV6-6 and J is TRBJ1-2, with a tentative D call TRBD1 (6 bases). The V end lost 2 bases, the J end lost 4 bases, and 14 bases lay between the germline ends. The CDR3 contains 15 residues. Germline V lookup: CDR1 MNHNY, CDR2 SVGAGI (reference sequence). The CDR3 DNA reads TGTGCCAGCAGTTACGCGCCCGGGGGGCCCTATGGCTACACCTTC. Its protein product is CASSYAPGGPYGYTF.

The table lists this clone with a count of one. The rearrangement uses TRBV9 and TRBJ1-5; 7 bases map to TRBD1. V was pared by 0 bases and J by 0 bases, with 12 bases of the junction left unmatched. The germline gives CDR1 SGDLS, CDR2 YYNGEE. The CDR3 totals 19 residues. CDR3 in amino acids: CASSVERPDRDGSNQPQHF. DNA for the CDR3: TGTGCCAGCAGCGTAGAACGGCCAGACAGGGACGGTAGCAATCAGCCCCAGCATTTT.

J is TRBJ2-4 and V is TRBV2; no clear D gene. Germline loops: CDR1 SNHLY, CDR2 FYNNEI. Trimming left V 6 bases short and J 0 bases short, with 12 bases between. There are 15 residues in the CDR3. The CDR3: CASSPDTIAKNIQYF. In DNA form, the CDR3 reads TGTGCCAGCAGCCCAGACACCATAGCCAAAAACATTCAGTACTTC. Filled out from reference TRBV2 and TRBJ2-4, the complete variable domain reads EPEVTQTPSHQVTQMGQEVILRCVPISNHLYFYWYRQILGQKVEFLVSFYNNEISEKSEIFDDQFSVERPDGSNFTLKIRSTKLEDSAMYFCASSPDTIAKNIQYFGAGTRLSVL.